This TCR beta chain was documented in a study of cytomegalovirus exposure and HLA in healthy donors. General study results and limits: Per published reports, the classifier diagnosed cytomegalovirus status with high specificity and sensitivity.

On this clone: Its antigen is as yet unknown.

Profiling relied on immunoSEQ multiplex PCR, and the TCRdb table lists in-frame clones only, not all of them. The sample holds about 160,000 clones, roughly 96% seen once. The donors were part of the validation cohort, which consisted of more than 90 subjects and was separate from the first cohort of several hundred subjects. Trimming removed 3 bases from V and 6 bases from J, with 6 bases in between. This CDR3 spans 12 amino acids. CDR1 is SEHNR, CDR2 FQNEAQ, per germline (reference sequence). Sequenced material: PBMCs. This TCR came from a young woman in good health and CMV-seronegative. The chain couples TRBV7-9 to TRBJ1-5; D is undetermined. This CDR3 reads CASSFDTQPQHF. The CDR3 coding sequence is TGTGCCAGCAGCTTTGACACTCAGCCCCAGCATTTT.